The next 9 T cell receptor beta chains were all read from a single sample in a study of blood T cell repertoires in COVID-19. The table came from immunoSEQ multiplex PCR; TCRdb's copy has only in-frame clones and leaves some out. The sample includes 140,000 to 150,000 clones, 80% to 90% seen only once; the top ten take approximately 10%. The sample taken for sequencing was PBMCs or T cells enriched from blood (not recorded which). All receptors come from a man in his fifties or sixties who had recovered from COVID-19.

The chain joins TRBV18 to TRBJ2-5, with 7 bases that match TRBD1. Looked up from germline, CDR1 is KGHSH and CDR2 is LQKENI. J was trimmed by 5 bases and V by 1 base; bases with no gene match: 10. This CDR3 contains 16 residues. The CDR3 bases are TGTGCCAGCTCACCACGGGAAATAGGGGGCAAGGAGACCCAGTACTTC. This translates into CASSPREIGGKETQYF.

The CDR3 nucleotides are TGTGCCACGGGACCGGGACAGGGATCCTACGAGCAGTACTTC. Protein: CATGPGQGSYEQYF. The rearrangement joins TRBV10-3 to TRBJ2-7; 9 bases are shared with TRBD1. Per the germline V gene, CDR1 is ENHRY and CDR2 is SYGVKD. This CDR3 is 14 amino acids long. V was clipped by 10 bases and J by 1 base; unmatched bases: 8.

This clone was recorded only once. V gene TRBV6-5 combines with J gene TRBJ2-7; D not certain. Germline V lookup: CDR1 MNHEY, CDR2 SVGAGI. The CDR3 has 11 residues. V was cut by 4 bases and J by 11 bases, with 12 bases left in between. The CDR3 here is CASSFRSWEYF. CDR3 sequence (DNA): TGTGCCAGCAGTTTTAGGAGTTGGGAGTACTTC.

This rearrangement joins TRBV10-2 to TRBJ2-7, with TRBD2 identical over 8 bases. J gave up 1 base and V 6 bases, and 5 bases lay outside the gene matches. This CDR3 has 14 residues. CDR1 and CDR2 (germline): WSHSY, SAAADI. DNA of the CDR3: TGCGCCAGCAGCTGGACTAGCAGTTCCTACGAGCAGTACTTC. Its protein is CASSWTSSSYEQYF.

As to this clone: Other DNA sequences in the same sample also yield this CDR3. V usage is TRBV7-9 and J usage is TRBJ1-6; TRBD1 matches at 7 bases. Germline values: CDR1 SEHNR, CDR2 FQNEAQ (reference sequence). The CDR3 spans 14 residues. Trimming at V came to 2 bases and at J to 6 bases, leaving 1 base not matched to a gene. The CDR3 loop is CASSLQGGNSPLHF. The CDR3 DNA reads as TGTGCCAGCAGCTTACAGGGGGGTAATTCACCCCTCCACTTT.

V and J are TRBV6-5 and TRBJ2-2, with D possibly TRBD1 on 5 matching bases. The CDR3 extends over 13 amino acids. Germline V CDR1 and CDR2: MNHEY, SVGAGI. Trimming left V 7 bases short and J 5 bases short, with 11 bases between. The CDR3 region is CASTRAGTGELFF. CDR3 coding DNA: TGTGCCAGCACTCGAGCAGGGACCGGGGAGCTGTTTTTT.

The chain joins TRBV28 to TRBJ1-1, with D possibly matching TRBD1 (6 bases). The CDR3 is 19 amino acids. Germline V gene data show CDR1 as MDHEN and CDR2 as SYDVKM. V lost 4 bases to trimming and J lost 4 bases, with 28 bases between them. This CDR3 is CASSSNALRSGVVGTEAFF. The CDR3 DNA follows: TGTGCCAGCAGTTCTAATGCCCTAAGATCAGGGGTGGTGGGCACTGAAGCTTTCTTT.

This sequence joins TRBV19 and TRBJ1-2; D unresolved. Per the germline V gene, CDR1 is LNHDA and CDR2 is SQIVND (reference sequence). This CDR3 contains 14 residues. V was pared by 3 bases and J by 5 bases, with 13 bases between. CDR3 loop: CASSIVTREYGYTF. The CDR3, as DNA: TGTGCCAGTAGTATTGTAACGAGGGAGTATGGCTACACCTTC.

CDR3 amino acids: CASSSVDRGPEKLFF. The CDR3 DNA follows: TGCGCCAGCAGCTCGGTCGACAGGGGACCCGAAAAACTGTTTTTT. V and J are TRBV5-1 and TRBJ1-4, with 8 nucleotides matching TRBD1. This CDR3 contains 15 residues. V gave up 3 bases and J gave up 8 bases; unmatched junction bases: 9. Germline-derived CDR1 and CDR2 are SGHRS and YFSETQ.